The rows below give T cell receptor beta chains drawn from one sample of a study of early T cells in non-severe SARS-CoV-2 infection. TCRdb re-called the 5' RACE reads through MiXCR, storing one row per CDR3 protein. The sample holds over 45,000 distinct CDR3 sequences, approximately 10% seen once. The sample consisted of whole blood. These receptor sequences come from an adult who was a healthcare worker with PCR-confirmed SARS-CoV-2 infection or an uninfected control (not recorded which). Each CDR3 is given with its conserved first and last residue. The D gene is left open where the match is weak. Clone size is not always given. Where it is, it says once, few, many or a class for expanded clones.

cdr3_aa: CSAPNVQESNTGELFF
cdr3_nt: TGCAGTGCTCCCAACGTACAGGAGTCGAACACCGGGGAGCTGTTTTTT
d_call: -
v_call: TRBV20-1
clone_size: -
j_call: TRBJ2-2

cdr3_aa: CASSNAGTGHEKLFF
cdr3_nt: TGTGCCAGTAGTAATGCCGGGACCGGCCATGAAAAACTGTTTTTT
d_call: -
v_call: TRBV19
clone_size: many
j_call: TRBJ1-4

cdr3_aa: CSVGDVGRDTQYF
cdr3_nt: TGCAGCGTTGGTGACGTCGGGAGGGATACGCAGTATTTT
d_call: TRBD2
v_call: TRBV29-1
clone_size: -
j_call: TRBJ2-3

cdr3_aa: CASSFQGASTEAFF
cdr3_nt: TGTGCCAGCAGTTTCCAGGGGGCGAGCACTGAAGCTTTCTTT
d_call: TRBD1
v_call: TRBV12-3/TRBV12-4
clone_size: few
j_call: TRBJ1-1

cdr3_aa: CASSLEPGTGNTIYF
cdr3_nt: TGCGCCAGCAGCTTGGAGCCGGGCACTGGAAACACCATATATTTT
d_call: -
v_call: TRBV5-1
clone_size: -
j_call: TRBJ1-3

cdr3_aa: CASSLGPWVGEAGELFF
cdr3_nt: TGTGCCAGCAGCTTAGGCCCGTGGGTAGGGGAGGCCGGGGAGCTGTTTTTT
d_call: -
v_call: TRBV7-8
clone_size: few
j_call: TRBJ2-2

cdr3_aa: CAISGGGPQFF
cdr3_nt: TGTGCCATCAGTGGGGGGGGCCCCCAGTTCTTC
d_call: -
v_call: TRBV10-3
clone_size: many
j_call: TRBJ2-1

cdr3_aa: CASSAGPQPQYF
cdr3_nt: TGTGCCAGCAGCGCTGGACCTCAACCCCAGTACTTC
d_call: -
v_call: TRBV5-4
clone_size: many
j_call: TRBJ2-5

cdr3_aa: CASSAPGGTGRGYTF
cdr3_nt: TGTGCCAGTAGTGCACCTGGAGGGACAGGACGGGGCTACACCTTC
d_call: TRBD1
v_call: TRBV19
clone_size: many
j_call: TRBJ1-2

cdr3_aa: CASSLGRGQWNYGYTF
cdr3_nt: TGTGCCAGCAGCTTAGGCCGGGGACAGTGGAACTATGGCTACACCTTC
d_call: TRBD1
v_call: TRBV13
clone_size: -
j_call: TRBJ1-2

cdr3_aa: CASSPSTRTGANVLTF
cdr3_nt: TGTGCCAGCTCACCGTCAACAAGAACCGGGGCCAACGTCCTGACTTTC
d_call: -
v_call: TRBV18
clone_size: many
j_call: TRBJ2-6

cdr3_aa: CASSRLAGGPGEQFF
cdr3_nt: TGTGCCAGCAGCCGACTAGCGGGAGGGCCGGGTGAGCAGTTCTTC
d_call: TRBD2
v_call: TRBV11-2
clone_size: few
j_call: TRBJ2-1

cdr3_aa: CASSSQGGIEAFF
cdr3_nt: TGTGCCAGCAGCTCACAGGGGGGAATTGAAGCTTTCTTT
d_call: TRBD1
v_call: TRBV25-1
clone_size: many
j_call: TRBJ1-1

cdr3_aa: CSARDRRLAGGPEWEQFF
cdr3_nt: TGCAGTGCTAGAGATCGGAGGCTAGCGGGAGGGCCTGAGTGGGAGCAGTTCTTC
d_call: TRBD2
v_call: TRBV20-1
clone_size: -
j_call: TRBJ2-1

cdr3_aa: CSAPHPLGVNQPQHF
cdr3_nt: TGCAGTGCTCCCCATCCCCTAGGGGTCAATCAGCCCCAGCATTTT
d_call: -
v_call: TRBV20-1
clone_size: many
j_call: TRBJ1-5

cdr3_aa: CASSQDGSGANVLTF
cdr3_nt: TGCGCCAGCAGCCAAGACGGATCCGGGGCCAACGTCCTGACTTTC
d_call: -
v_call: TRBV4-3
clone_size: -
j_call: TRBJ2-6

cdr3_aa: CASSQGTPTFSYEQYF
cdr3_nt: TGTGCCAGCTCACAGGGGACTCCTACCTTCTCCTACGAGCAGTACTTC
d_call: -
v_call: TRBV18
clone_size: few
j_call: TRBJ2-7

cdr3_aa: CSVEGPRDAYTF
cdr3_nt: TGCAGCGTTGAAGGGCCAAGGGATGCCTACACCTTC
d_call: -
v_call: TRBV29-1
clone_size: many
j_call: TRBJ1-2

cdr3_aa: CASSQNLAGTYQETQYF
cdr3_nt: TGTGCCAGCAGCCAGAACCTAGCGGGAACGTACCAAGAGACCCAGTACTTC
d_call: TRBD2
v_call: TRBV11-2
clone_size: -
j_call: TRBJ2-5

cdr3_aa: CSARDPARSYEQYF
cdr3_nt: TGCAGTGCTAGAGATCCAGCTAGGTCCTACGAGCAGTACTTC
d_call: -
v_call: TRBV20-1
clone_size: few
j_call: TRBJ2-7

cdr3_aa: CASSLEGASYEQYF
cdr3_nt: TGCGCCAGCAGCTTGGAAGGGGCATCCTACGAGCAGTACTTC
d_call: -
v_call: TRBV5-1
clone_size: few
j_call: TRBJ2-7

cdr3_aa: CAITPGLTYEQYF
cdr3_nt: TGTGCCATCACTCCGGGCTTAACCTACGAGCAGTACTTC
d_call: -
v_call: TRBV10-3
clone_size: many
j_call: TRBJ2-7

cdr3_aa: CASSLTGPQETQYF
cdr3_nt: TGTGCCAGCAGTTTAACAGGGCCCCAAGAGACCCAGTACTTC
d_call: -
v_call: TRBV27
clone_size: many
j_call: TRBJ2-5

cdr3_aa: CASSQETATNEKLFF
cdr3_nt: TGTGCCAGCAGCCAAGAAACCGCAACTAATGAAAAACTGTTTTTT
d_call: -
v_call: TRBV3-1
clone_size: -
j_call: TRBJ1-4

cdr3_aa: CASSLTGAFGYTF
cdr3_nt: TGTGCCAGCAGTTTAACAGGGGCCTTTGGCTACACCTTC
d_call: TRBD1
v_call: TRBV12-3/TRBV12-4
clone_size: many
j_call: TRBJ1-2

cdr3_aa: CASSRRGTSGTSTDTQYF
cdr3_nt: TGTGCCAGCAGTCGACGAGGGACTAGCGGGACTAGCACAGATACGCAGTATTTT
d_call: TRBD2
v_call: TRBV6-5
clone_size: few
j_call: TRBJ2-3

cdr3_aa: CASSLTGGYAGELFF
cdr3_nt: TGCGCCAGCAGCTTAACCGGGGGATACGCCGGGGAGCTGTTTTTT
d_call: -
v_call: TRBV5-1
clone_size: few
j_call: TRBJ2-2

cdr3_aa: CASSPAGLEGQYF
cdr3_nt: TGTGCCAGCAGCCCAGCCGGCCTAGAGGGCCAGTACTTC
d_call: -
v_call: TRBV7-2
clone_size: -
j_call: TRBJ2-5

cdr3_aa: CASSQGTLSSYEQYF
cdr3_nt: TGCGCCAGCAGCCAAGGGACCCTAAGCTCCTACGAGCAGTACTTC
d_call: -
v_call: TRBV4-1
clone_size: few
j_call: TRBJ2-7

cdr3_aa: CASSQGQPYEQYF
cdr3_nt: TGTGCCAGCAGCCAGGGACAGCCCTACGAGCAGTACTTC
d_call: TRBD1
v_call: TRBV3-1
clone_size: few
j_call: TRBJ2-7

cdr3_aa: CASSFKGQDYEQYF
cdr3_nt: TGCGCCAGCAGCTTTAAAGGACAGGACTACGAGCAGTACTTC
d_call: TRBD1
v_call: TRBV5-1
clone_size: many
j_call: TRBJ2-7

cdr3_aa: CASSQGPRNQPQHF
cdr3_nt: TGCGCCAGCAGCCAGGGACCCAGAAATCAGCCCCAGCATTTT
d_call: -
v_call: TRBV4-3
clone_size: -
j_call: TRBJ1-5

cdr3_aa: CASSTPGTGSTDTQYF
cdr3_nt: TGTGCCAGTAGTACCCCCGGGACAGGGAGCACAGATACGCAGTATTTT
d_call: TRBD1
v_call: TRBV19
clone_size: many
j_call: TRBJ2-3

cdr3_aa: CASSLFPDRVWEQFF
cdr3_nt: TGCGCCAGCAGCTTATTCCCCGACAGGGTTTGGGAGCAGTTCTTC
d_call: TRBD1
v_call: TRBV5-1
clone_size: many
j_call: TRBJ2-1

cdr3_aa: CASSRYLGTSGSAQETQYF
cdr3_nt: TGCGCCAGCAGCCGGTACCTGGGGACTAGCGGGAGTGCGCAAGAGACCCAGTACTTC
d_call: TRBD2
v_call: TRBV4-1
clone_size: many
j_call: TRBJ2-5

cdr3_aa: CASGGLYQPQHF
cdr3_nt: TGTGCCAGCGGGGGTCTCTACCAGCCCCAGCATTTT
d_call: -
v_call: TRBV12-3/TRBV12-4
clone_size: many
j_call: TRBJ1-5

cdr3_aa: CASSLHGQETQYF
cdr3_nt: TGTGCCAGCAGCTTACATGGACAAGAGACCCAGTACTTC
d_call: -
v_call: TRBV7-3
clone_size: many
j_call: TRBJ2-5

cdr3_aa: CASKDPGTGQPQHF
cdr3_nt: TGTGCCAGCAAGGATCCGGGTACGGGTCAGCCCCAGCATTTT
d_call: -
v_call: TRBV2
clone_size: many
j_call: TRBJ1-5

cdr3_aa: CASSLAGLRANEKLFF
cdr3_nt: TGTGCCAGCAGTCTGGCAGGGCTGAGGGCTAATGAAAAACTGTTTTTT
d_call: -
v_call: TRBV6-6
clone_size: many
j_call: TRBJ1-4

cdr3_aa: CASSGVGGNEQFF
cdr3_nt: TGTGCCAGCAGTGGGGTGGGAGGCAATGAGCAGTTCTTC
d_call: -
v_call: TRBV2
clone_size: few
j_call: TRBJ2-1

cdr3_aa: CASSQRQGEEQYF
cdr3_nt: TGTGCCAGCAGCCAACGACAGGGAGAAGAGCAGTACTTC
d_call: TRBD1
v_call: TRBV7-2
clone_size: -
j_call: TRBJ2-7

cdr3_aa: CASKGIATYEQYF
cdr3_nt: TGTGCCAGTAAAGGTATCGCGACCTACGAGCAGTACTTC
d_call: -
v_call: TRBV2
clone_size: many
j_call: TRBJ2-7

cdr3_aa: CASTLQGITQPQHF
cdr3_nt: TGTGCCAGCACCCTACAGGGGATAACTCAGCCCCAGCATTTT
d_call: TRBD1
v_call: TRBV2
clone_size: few
j_call: TRBJ1-5